This TCR beta chain was sequenced during a study of blood T cell repertoires in COVID-19 (dated by TCRdb to 2020 to 2021). As for the study more broadly: Samples from collaborators originated in the United States, Italy and Spain and spanned both the acute and convalescent phases of COVID-19. Nearly every sample came with metadata listing a de-identified subject ID, COVID-19 status, age in years and sex. The repertoires were released in a freely available public database intended as a resource for research on the immune response to SARS-CoV-2. Subjects who had been exposed to COVID-19, were actively infected with it, or had recovered from it provided the deeply sampled blood TCRbeta repertoires that made up the dataset. The samples were drawn from the first 160 participants of the ongoing ImmuneRACE study and from 1,254 subjects provided by 6 global collaborators. Where HLA class I and class II types were available, the types were taken from metadata supplied by the sample provider, not from assay-based typing. The material from the prospective study consisted of cDNA or gDNA derived from T cells, B-cell-depleted T cells, or PBMCs.

A second Seattle source provided samples from volunteer blood donors who had recovered from COVID-19. Each collaborating institution followed its own protocols to collect whole blood in K2EDTA tubes. For TCRbeta analysis, collaborators shipped samples in one of three forms: frozen whole blood, isolated PBMCs, or DNA extracted from either of those sample types. This clone appeared once. Its cognate antigen has yet to be identified. No quality values exist for individual bases; no much larger clone is one base distant. Beyond this particular receptor, the publication reports: The quantity of clinical and demographic metadata differed by source and by participant and was supplied without curation.

TCRbeta CDR3 regions were amplified from genomic DNA by means of the immunoSEQ Assay, a bias-controlled multiplex PCR. The paper's data handling went like this. The number of nucleated cells in each sample was estimated from the amplification of reference gene primers within the assay. To quantify the absolute abundance of each unique TCRbeta CDR3 rearrangement, sequence reads were collapsed and filtered. Productive Simpson clonality was computed per sample as the square root of Simpson's diversity index over productive rearrangements. In TCRdb, the immuneACCESS table is reduced to in-frame sequences with V and J assigned. These tables do not hold every clone; where another copy was compared, an unresolved V gene accounts for under half, and the others remain unexplained. For V, J and clone size, that table is used; D and trimming come from the DNA. For this sample the table gives some 150,000 clones, of which 84% were detected only once. The ten largest account for around 7.7% of the sample.

CDR1 is given as MDHEN and CDR2 as SYDVKM, both from the germline V gene. At the junction V is shortened by 6 bases and J by 1 base; bases outside the gene matches: 6. The CDR3 measures 14 amino acids from cysteine to phenylalanine. Left in the record is the CDR3 DNA by itself, 42 bases read in frame from the first base. The TCR sequence derives from a middle-aged man who had recovered from COVID-19. The chain was built from TRBV28 and TRBJ2-7; 7 bases in the junction line up with TRBD1. What was sequenced was peripheral blood. The nucleotide sequence is given as TGTGCCAGCAGGAACCAACAGGGGTCCTACGAGCAGTACTTC. It specifies CASRNQQGSYEQYF.